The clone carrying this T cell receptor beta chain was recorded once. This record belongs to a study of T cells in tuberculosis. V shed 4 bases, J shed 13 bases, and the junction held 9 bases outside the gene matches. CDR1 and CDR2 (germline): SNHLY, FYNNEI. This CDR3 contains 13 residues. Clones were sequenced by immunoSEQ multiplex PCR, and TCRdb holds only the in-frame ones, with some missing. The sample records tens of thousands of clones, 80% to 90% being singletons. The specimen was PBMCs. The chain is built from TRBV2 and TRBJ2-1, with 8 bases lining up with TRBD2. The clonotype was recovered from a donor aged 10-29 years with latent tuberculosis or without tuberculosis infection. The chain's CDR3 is CASSGDRSGRQFF. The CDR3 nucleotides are TGTGCCAGCAGTGGAGACAGAAGCGGGAGACAGTTCTTC.